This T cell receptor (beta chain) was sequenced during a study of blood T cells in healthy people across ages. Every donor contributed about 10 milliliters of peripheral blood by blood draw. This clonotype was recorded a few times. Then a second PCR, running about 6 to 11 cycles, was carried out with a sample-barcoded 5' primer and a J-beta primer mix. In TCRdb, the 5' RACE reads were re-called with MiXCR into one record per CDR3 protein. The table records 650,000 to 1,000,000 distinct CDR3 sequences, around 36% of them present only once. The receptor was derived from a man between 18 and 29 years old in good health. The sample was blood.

CDR3 residues: CASSTDRFGYTF. DNA of the CDR3: TGTGCCAGCAGCACAGACAGGTTTGGCTACACCTTC. The chain combines TRBV7-2 with TRBJ1-2, with D perhaps TRBD1 (6 bases). CDR1 and CDR2 (germline): SGHTA, FQGNSA. CDR3 length equals 12 residues. With 5 bases removed from V and 7 bases from J, the gap between germline ends came to 11 bases.